This T cell receptor (beta chain) was captured in a study of blood T cell repertoires in COVID-19. On the study more broadly: The United States, Italy and Spain were the sources of the acute and convalescent COVID-19 samples.

Enrollees, roughly 18 to 89 years old, lived in 20 to 25 US areas. The study recruited exposed participants who had met a COVID-19 case within 2 weeks before entry. Source study methods: Reference gene primers were amplified, and this amplification served to estimate nucleated cell counts. Profiling relied on immunoSEQ multiplex PCR, and the TCRdb table lists in-frame clones only, not all of them. V, J and clone size are those of that table, while D and trimming were read from the DNA. Seen here are 300,000 to 400,000 clones, 90% to 95% observed once, and the top ten hold roughly 3.9%. The CDR3 sequence is 13 residues long. Between the trimmed V and J ends, which lost 2 bases and 4 bases, there was a span of 8 bases.

Sequencing was carried out using PBMCs or T cells enriched from blood (not recorded which). The clonotype originates from a woman aged 25 to 39 who had been exposed to COVID-19. This chain joins TRBV12-3 or TRBV12-4 and TRBJ1-2, with TRBD1 as a possible D gene (5 bases). Here the CDR3 DNA reads TGTGCCAGCAGTTTAAGGGGCACCTATGGCTACACCTTC. This codes for CASSLRGTYGYTF.